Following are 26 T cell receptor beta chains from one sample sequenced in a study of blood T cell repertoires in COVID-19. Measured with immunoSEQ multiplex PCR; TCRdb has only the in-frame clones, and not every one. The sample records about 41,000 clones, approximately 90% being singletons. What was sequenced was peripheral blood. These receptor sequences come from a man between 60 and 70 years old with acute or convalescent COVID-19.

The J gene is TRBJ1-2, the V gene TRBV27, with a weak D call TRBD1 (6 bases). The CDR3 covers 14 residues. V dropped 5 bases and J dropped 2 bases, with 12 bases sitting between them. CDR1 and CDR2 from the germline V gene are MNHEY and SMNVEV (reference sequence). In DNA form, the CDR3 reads TGTGCCAGCAGTCCCCGGACAGAAAACTATGGCTACACCTTC. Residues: CASSPRTENYGYTF.

CDR3: CASSPAGNQETQYF. CDR3 bases: TGTGCCAGCTCGCCCGCGGGAAACCAAGAGACCCAGTACTTC. The chain joins TRBV18 to TRBJ2-5; D possibly corresponds to TRBD2 (6 bases). This CDR3 region has 14 residues. V was clipped by 6 bases and J by 0 bases, with 11 bases between them. Germline CDR1 and CDR2: KGHSH and LQKENI.

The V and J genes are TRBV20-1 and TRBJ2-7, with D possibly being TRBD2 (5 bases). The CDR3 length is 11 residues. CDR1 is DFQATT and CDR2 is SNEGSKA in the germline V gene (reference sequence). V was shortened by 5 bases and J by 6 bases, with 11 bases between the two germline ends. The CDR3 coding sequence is TGCAGTGCTCCCCGGGGTTTCGAGCAGTACTTC. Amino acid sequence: CSAPRGFEQYF.

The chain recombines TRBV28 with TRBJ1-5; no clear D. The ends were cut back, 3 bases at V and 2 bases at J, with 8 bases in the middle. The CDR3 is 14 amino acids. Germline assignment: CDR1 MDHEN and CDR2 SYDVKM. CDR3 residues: CASSFEVRNQPQHF. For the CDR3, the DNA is TGTGCCAGCAGTTTTGAGGTTCGCAATCAGCCCCAGCATTTT.

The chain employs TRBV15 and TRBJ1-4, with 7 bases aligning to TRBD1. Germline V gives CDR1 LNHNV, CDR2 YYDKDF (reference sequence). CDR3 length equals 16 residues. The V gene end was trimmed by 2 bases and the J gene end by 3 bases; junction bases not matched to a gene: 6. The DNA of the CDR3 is TGTGCCACCAGCAGAAACACAGGGGCGTCTAATGAAAAACTGTTTTTT. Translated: CATSRNTGASNEKLFF.

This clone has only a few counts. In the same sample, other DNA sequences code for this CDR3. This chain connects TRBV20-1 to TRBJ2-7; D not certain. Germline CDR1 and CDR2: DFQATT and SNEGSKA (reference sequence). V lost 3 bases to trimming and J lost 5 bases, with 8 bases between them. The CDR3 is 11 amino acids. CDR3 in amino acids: CSASSGHEQYF. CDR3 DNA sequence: TGCAGTGCTAGCAGTGGGCACGAGCAGTACTTC.

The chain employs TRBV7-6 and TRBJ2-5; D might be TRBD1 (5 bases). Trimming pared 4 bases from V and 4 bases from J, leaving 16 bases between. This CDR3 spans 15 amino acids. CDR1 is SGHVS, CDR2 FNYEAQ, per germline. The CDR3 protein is CASSSPGAGGETQYF. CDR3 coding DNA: TGTGCCAGCAGCTCGCCTGGGGCAGGCGGAGAGACCCAGTACTTC.

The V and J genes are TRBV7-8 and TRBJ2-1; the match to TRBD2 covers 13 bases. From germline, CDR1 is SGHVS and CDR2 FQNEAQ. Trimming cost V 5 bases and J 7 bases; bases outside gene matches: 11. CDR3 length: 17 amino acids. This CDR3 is CASSRNPGLAGSNEQFF. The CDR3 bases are TGTGCCAGCAGCCGCAATCCGGGACTAGCGGGGTCAAATGAGCAGTTCTTC.

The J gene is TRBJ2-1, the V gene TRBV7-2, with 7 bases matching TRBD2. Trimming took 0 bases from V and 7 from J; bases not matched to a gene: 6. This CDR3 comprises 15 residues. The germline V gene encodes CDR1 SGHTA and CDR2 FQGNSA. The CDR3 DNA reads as TGTGCCAGCAGCTTAGCTAGCGGGCTCCGGAATGAGCAGTTCTTC. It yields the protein CASSLASGLRNEQFF. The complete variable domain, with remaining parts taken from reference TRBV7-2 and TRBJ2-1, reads GAGVSQSPSNKVTEKGKDVELRCDPISGHTALYWYRQSLGQGLEFLIYFQGNSAPDKSGLPSDRFSAERTGGSVSTLTIQRTQQEDSAVYLCASSLASGLRNEQFFGPGTRLTVL.

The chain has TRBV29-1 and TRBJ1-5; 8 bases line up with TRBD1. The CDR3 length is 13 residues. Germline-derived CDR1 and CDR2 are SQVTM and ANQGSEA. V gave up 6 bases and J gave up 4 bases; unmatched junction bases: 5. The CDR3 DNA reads TGCAGCGTCCGGGACAGGCCTAATCAGCCCCAGCATTTT. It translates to CSVRDRPNQPQHF. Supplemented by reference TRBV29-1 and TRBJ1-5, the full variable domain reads SAVISQKPSRDICQRGTSLTIQCQVDSQVTMMFWYRQQPGQSLTLIATANQGSEATYESGFVIDKFPISRPNLTFSTLTVSNMSPEDSSIYLCSVRDRPNQPQHFGDGTRLSIL.

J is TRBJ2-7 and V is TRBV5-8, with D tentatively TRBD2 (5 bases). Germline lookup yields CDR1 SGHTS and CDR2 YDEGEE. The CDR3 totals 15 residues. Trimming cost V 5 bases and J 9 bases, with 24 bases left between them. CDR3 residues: CASSLGRGAELGQYF. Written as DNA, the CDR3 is TGTGCCAGCAGTCTCGGACGAGGAGCGGAATTGGGGCAGTACTTC.

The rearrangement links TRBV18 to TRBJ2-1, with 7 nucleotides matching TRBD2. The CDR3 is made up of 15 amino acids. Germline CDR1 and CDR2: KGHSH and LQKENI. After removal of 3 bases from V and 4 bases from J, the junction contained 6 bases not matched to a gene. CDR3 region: CASSPGLAEYNEQFF. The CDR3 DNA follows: TGTGCCAGCTCACCGGGGCTAGCGGAGTACAATGAGCAGTTCTTC.

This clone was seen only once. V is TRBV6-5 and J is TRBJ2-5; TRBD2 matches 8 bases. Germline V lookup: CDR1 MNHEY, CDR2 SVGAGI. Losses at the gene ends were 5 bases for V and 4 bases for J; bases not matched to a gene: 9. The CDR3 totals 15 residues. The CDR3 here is CASSTLVAGGETQYF. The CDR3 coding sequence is TGTGCCAGCAGTACCTTAGTGGCGGGGGGAGAGACCCAGTACTTC.

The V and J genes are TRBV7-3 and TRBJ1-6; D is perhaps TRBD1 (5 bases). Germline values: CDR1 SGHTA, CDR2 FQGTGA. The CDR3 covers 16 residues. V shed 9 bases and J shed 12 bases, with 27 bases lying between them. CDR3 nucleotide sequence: TGTGCCAGAATCTACCTTCCTGGGGGGACTTACCGACCCCTCCACTTT. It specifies CARIYLPGGTYRPLHF.

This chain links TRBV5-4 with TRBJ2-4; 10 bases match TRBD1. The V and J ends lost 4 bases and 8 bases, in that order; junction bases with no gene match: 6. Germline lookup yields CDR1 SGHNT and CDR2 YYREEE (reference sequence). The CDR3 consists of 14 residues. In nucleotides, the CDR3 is TGTGCCAGCAGCACGGGGACAGGGGATTACATTCAGTACTTC. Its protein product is CASSTGTGDYIQYF.

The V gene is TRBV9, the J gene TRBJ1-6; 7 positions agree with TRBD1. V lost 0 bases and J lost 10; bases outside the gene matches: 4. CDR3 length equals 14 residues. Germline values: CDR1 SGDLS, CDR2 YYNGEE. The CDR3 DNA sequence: TGTGCCAGCAGCGTAGAGGGGGCTGGGTCACCCCTCCACTTT. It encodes CASSVEGAGSPLHF.

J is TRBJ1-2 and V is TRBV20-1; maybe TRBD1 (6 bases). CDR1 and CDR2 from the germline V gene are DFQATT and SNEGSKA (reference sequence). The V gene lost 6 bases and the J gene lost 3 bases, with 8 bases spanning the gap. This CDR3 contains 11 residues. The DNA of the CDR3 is TGCAGTGCGAGACAGGACTATGGCTACACCTTC. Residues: CSARQDYGYTF.

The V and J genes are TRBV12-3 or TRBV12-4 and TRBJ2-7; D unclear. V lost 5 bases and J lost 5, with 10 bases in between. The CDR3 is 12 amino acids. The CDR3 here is CASSPRLDEQYF. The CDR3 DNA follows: TGTGCCAGCAGTCCCCGACTGGACGAGCAGTACTTC.

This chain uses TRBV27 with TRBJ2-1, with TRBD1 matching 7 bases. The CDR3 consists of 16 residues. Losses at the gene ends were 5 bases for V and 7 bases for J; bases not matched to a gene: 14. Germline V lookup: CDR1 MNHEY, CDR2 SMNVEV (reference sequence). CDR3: CASSPPLRQGRNEQFF. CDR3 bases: TGTGCCAGCAGTCCCCCTCTTAGACAGGGCAGGAATGAGCAGTTCTTC.

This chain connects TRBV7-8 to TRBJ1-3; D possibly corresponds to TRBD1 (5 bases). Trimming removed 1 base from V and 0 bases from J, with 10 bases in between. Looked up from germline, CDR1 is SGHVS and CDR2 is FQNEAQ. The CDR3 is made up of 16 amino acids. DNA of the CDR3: TGTGCCAGCAGCTTAGAGCGCAGGGCCTCTGGAAACACCATATATTTT. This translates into CASSLERRASGNTIYF.

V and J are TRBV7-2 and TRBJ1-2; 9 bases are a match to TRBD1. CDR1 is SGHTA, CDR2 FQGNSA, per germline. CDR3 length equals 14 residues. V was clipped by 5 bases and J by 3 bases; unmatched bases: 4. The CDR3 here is CASSRGQGDYGYTF. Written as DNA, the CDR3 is TGTGCCAGCAGCCGGGGACAGGGTGACTATGGCTACACCTTC.

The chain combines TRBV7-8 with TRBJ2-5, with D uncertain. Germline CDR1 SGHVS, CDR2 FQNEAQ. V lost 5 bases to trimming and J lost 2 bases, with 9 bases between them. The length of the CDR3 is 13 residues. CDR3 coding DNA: TGTGCCAGCAGCCGGGCACGTCAAGAGACCCAGTACTTC. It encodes CASSRARQETQYF.

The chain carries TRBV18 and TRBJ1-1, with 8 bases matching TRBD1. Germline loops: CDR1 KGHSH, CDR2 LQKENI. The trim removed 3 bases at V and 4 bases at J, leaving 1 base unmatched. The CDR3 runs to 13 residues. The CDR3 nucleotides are TGTGCCAGCTCACCTCAGGGGGCCACTGAAGCTTTCTTT. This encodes CASSPQGATEAFF.

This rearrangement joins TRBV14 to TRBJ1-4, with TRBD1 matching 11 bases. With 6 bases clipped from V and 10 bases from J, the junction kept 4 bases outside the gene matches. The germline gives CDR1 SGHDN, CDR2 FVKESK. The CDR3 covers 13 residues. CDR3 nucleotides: TGTGCCAGCAGACCGGGACAGGGGGGAAAACTGTTTTTT. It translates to CASRPGQGGKLFF.

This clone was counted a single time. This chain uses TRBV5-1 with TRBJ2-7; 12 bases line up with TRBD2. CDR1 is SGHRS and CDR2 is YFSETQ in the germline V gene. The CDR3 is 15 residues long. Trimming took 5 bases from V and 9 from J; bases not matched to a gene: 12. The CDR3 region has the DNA TGCGCCAGCAGACAAACTAGCGGGGGGCCGCACGGGCAGTACTTC. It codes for CASRQTSGGPHGQYF.

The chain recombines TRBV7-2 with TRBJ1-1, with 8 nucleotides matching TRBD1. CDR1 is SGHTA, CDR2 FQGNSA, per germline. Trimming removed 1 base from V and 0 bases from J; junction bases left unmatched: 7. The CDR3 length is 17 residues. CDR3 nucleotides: TGTGCCAGCAGCTTAGTGACAGGGGTTCTCATGAACACTGAAGCTTTCTTT. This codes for CASSLVTGVLMNTEAFF.